This TCR beta chain originates from a study of blood T cell repertoires in COVID-19. As for the study in general: From T cells, B-cell-depleted T cells, or PBMCs came the material, which was cDNA or gDNA.

The data were produced by immunoSEQ multiplex PCR, yet TCRdb's version contains in-frame clones alone and is incomplete. The repertoire holds some 450,000 clones, with 70% to 90% as singletons. The count of this clone is one. This clonotype was sampled from a woman aged 50 to 60 with COVID-19, enrolled during active disease. Material: peripheral blood.

Written as DNA, the CDR3 is TGTGCCAGCAGCCGGGGACAGTTGAACACTGAAGCTTTCTTT. This gives the protein CASSRGQLNTEAFF. The V gene is TRBV3-1 (or the pseudogene TRBV3-2), the J gene TRBJ1-1, with 7 bases fitting TRBD1. Losses at the gene ends were 4 bases for V and 0 bases for J; bases not matched to a gene: 2. Germline V CDR1 and CDR2: LGHDT, YNNKEL (reference sequence). The CDR3 totals 14 residues.